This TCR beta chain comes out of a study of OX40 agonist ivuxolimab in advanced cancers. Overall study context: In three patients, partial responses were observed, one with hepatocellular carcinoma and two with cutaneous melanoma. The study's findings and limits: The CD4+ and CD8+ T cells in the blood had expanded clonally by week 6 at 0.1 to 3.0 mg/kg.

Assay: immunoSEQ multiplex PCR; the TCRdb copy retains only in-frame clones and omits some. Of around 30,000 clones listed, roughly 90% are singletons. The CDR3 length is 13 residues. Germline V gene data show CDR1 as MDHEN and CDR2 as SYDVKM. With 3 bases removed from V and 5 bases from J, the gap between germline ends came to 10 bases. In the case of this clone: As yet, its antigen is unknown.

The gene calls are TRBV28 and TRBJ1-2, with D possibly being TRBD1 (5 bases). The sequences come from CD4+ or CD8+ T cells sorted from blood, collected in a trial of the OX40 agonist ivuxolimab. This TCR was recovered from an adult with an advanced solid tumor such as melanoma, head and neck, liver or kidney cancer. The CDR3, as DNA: TGTGCCAGCAGTTTGTGGCAGGGTTATGGCTACACCTTC. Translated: CASSLWQGYGYTF.